This T cell receptor (beta chain) is drawn from a study of blood T cell repertoires in COVID-19. For the study at large: Some COVID-19 samples were acute and others convalescent; all came from the United States, Italy and Spain.

Original processing notes: Amplification of reference gene primers was used by the study to estimate nucleated cell counts. The assay was immunoSEQ multiplex PCR, and TCRdb's table has in-frame clones only and misses some. V and J calls and clone size come straight from that table; D and trimming were deduced from the DNA. Among about 210,000 clones, approximately 78% were seen once, and the ten largest hold roughly 5.5%. It was during active infection that Seattle patients were enrolled and then longitudinally followed. The CDR3 consists of 14 residues. Germline V lookup: CDR1 SQVTM, CDR2 ANQGSEA. Trimming took off 3 bases at V and 3 bases at J, with 12 bases between the two ends.

The chain uses TRBV29-1 and TRBJ2-1; no firm D call. The sample was peripheral blood. This sequence originates from a woman in her 70s with COVID-19, enrolled during active disease. This chain's CDR3 is CSVEVTNYYNEQFF. CDR3 coding DNA: TGCAGCGTTGAGGTTACTAATTACTACAATGAGCAGTTCTTC.